The clone carrying this T cell receptor beta chain occurred a few times. Germline V gives CDR1 SGHNT, CDR2 YENEEA. V lost 4 bases and J 7 bases, leaving 14 bases between the germline ends. The CDR3 totals 14 residues. The sample originates from a study of stem cell transplantation in POMP-related autoinflammatory disease. Study-wide background: After transplant, neutrophils and platelets showed 100% graft donor chimerism through one year.

The protocol was immunoSEQ multiplex PCR, while the TCRdb copy is restricted to in-frame clones and leaves out a portion. The sample shows 8,500 to 10,000 clones, roughly 80% of them seen only once. This clonotype was sampled from a human patient with POMP-related autoinflammation and immune dysregulation (PRAID). The graft donor may account for some of the T cells. This specimen consisted of CD4+ T cells from PBMCs, obtained after stem cell transplantation. The chain combines TRBV11-3 with TRBJ2-1, with D possibly matching TRBD2 (5 bases). The CDR3 DNA is TGTGCCAGCAGCTCCCCCGGGGTTCCTAATGAGCAGTTCTTC. Translation gives CASSSPGVPNEQFF.